These 22 T cell receptor beta chains came from one sample sequenced in a study of cytotoxic CD8 clonotypes in ibrutinib-treated CLL. TCRdb's table, derived via immunoSEQ multiplex PCR, lists solely in-frame clones and lacks some. The sample contains under 200,000 clones, about four fifths of which appear only once. This specimen was PBMCs, taken after 24 months of ibrutinib treatment. The origin of the receptors is a human donor with chronic lymphocytic leukemia.

This clone showed up just once. This chain links TRBV4-2 with TRBJ1-3, with 8 nucleotides matching TRBD1. Germline V gene data show CDR1 as LGHNA and CDR2 as YNFKEQ. J lost 0 bases, V lost 3 bases, and 4 bases had no gene match. The CDR3 sequence is 16 residues long. The CDR3 loop reads CASSHADRDSGNTIYF. The DNA of the CDR3 is TGTGCCAGCAGCCATGCGGACAGGGACTCTGGAAACACCATATATTTT.

The V call is TRBV6-6, the J call TRBJ2-3, with 7 nucleotides matching TRBD1. The V segment lost 2 bases and the J segment 6 bases; nucleotides outside the gene matches: 2. The CDR3 length is 13 residues. Germline CDR1 MNHNY, CDR2 SVGAGI (reference sequence). The CDR3, as DNA: TGTGCCAGCAGTTACCAGGGGGAGGATACGCAGTATTTT. It encodes CASSYQGEDTQYF.

CDR3: CASTLGRGTYEQYF. In DNA form, the CDR3 reads TGTGCCAGTACATTGGGGCGGGGGACCTACGAGCAGTACTTC. This rearrangement joins TRBV5-8 to TRBJ2-7; 7 bases are a match to TRBD2. Trimming at V came to 8 bases and at J to 2 bases, leaving 10 bases not matched to a gene. The CDR3 extends over 14 amino acids. Per the germline V gene, CDR1 is SGHTS and CDR2 is YDEGEE.

The chain couples TRBV5-6 to TRBJ1-2; TRBD1 aligns across 7 bases. From germline, CDR1 is SGHDT and CDR2 YYEEEE. This CDR3 region has 15 residues. V was pared by 0 bases and J by 6 bases, with 8 bases of the junction left unmatched. The DNA of the CDR3 is TGTGCCAGCAGCTTGGGAACAGGGGTAAGGGATGGCTACACCTTC. Its protein product is CASSLGTGVRDGYTF.

This clone was seen only once. The CDR3 region has the DNA TGCAGCGTTCGGTCCCATAACACTGAAGCTTTCTTT. The encoded protein is CSVRSHNTEAFF. The chain links TRBV29-1 to TRBJ1-1; D gene ambiguous. CDR3 length: 12 amino acids. CDR1 and CDR2 from the germline V gene are SQVTM and ANQGSEA. V lost 5 bases to trimming and J lost 2 bases, with 9 bases between them.

The rearrangement joins TRBV7-2 to TRBJ2-1; no firm D call. The CDR3 consists of 16 residues. Per the germline V gene, CDR1 is SGHTA and CDR2 is FQGNSA. The V end was cut by 5 bases, the J end by 6 bases, with 20 bases between. This CDR3 reads CASSPLVRRRGNEQFF. The CDR3 DNA sequence: TGTGCCAGCAGCCCCCTCGTCCGAAGAAGAGGCAATGAGCAGTTCTTC.

The V and J genes are TRBV6-5 and TRBJ1-1; no clear D. The germline V and J ends were trimmed by 6 bases and 4 bases, with 9 bases remaining between them. Germline loops: CDR1 MNHEY, CDR2 SVGAGI. This CDR3 is 12 amino acids long. DNA of the CDR3: TGTGCCAGCAGCAACCGGGGCACTGAAGCTTTCTTT. It yields the protein CASSNRGTEAFF.

The J gene is TRBJ1-4, the V gene TRBV28; 11 bases match TRBD1. CDR1 and CDR2 (germline): MDHEN, SYDVKM. The trim removed 5 bases at V and 2 bases at J, leaving 10 bases unmatched. This CDR3 comprises 18 residues. CDR3 in DNA: TGTGCCAGCAGTGCCCCCGGGACAGGGGGATGGACTAATGAAAAACTGTTTTTT. Translated, it gives CASSAPGTGGWTNEKLFF.

The rearrangement joins TRBV6-5 to TRBJ1-1; maybe TRBD1 (5 bases). The length of the CDR3 is 14 residues. Trimming removed 8 bases from V and 6 bases from J, with 19 bases in between. Per germline, CDR1 MNHEY and CDR2 SVGAGI. DNA for the CDR3: TGTGCCAGCGGGGTCAAAGCAGGGAAACCTGAAGCTTTCTTT. As protein: CASGVKAGKPEAFF.

CDR3 protein: CASSSGLAGSYEQYF. DNA for the CDR3: TGTGCCAGCAGCTCCGGACTAGCGGGCTCCTACGAGCAGTACTTC. The J gene is TRBJ2-7, the V gene TRBV7-6, with TRBD2 matching 11 bases. The CDR3 has 15 residues. CDR1 and CDR2 from the germline V gene are SGHVS and FNYEAQ. V lost 4 bases to trimming and J lost 0 bases; unmatched junction nucleotides: 2.

The rearrangement links TRBV5-5 to TRBJ2-7; 8 bases are shared with TRBD2. With V trimmed by 1 base and J by 5 bases, 11 bases remained unmatched. This CDR3 has 16 residues. CDR1 is SGHKS and CDR2 is YYEKEE in the germline V gene (reference sequence). Written as DNA, the CDR3 is TGTGCCAGCAGCTTGATCATCGCGGGAGGTGGGCACGAGCAGTACTTC. Encoded protein: CASSLIIAGGGHEQYF.

The chain has TRBV29-1 and TRBJ1-1; 9 nucleotides align to TRBD1. Germline assignment: CDR1 SQVTM and CDR2 ANQGSEA. This CDR3 region has 14 residues. The V and J ends lost 4 bases and 4 bases, in that order; junction bases with no gene match: 7. CDR3 in DNA: TGCAGCGTTGCCACCGGGACAGGGACCACTGAAGCTTTCTTT. Translation gives CSVATGTGTTEAFF.

The V call is TRBV5-1, the J call TRBJ1-5; the D gene is possibly TRBD1 (5 bases). Germline V gene data show CDR1 as SGHRS and CDR2 as YFSETQ. The CDR3 covers 14 residues. V was clipped by 4 bases and J by 9 bases, with 17 bases between them. CDR3 region: CASSDGRTQGPQHF. In DNA form, the CDR3 reads TGCGCCAGCAGCGATGGGCGGACCCAGGGGCCCCAGCATTTT. The complete variable domain, with remaining parts taken from reference TRBV5-1 and TRBJ1-5, reads KAGVTQTPRYLIKTRGQQVTLSCSPISGHRSVSWYQQTPGQGLQFLFEYFSETQRNKGNFPGRFSGRQFSNSRSEMNVSTLELGDSALYLCASSDGRTQGPQHFGDGTRLSIL.

This clone was detected only once. A read error is likely, as this CDR3 ends without the conserved phenylalanine or tryptophan. The limits of the CDR3 on the DNA are not certain, so only TCRdb's listed CDR3 is given. The chain's CDR3 is CASSRSGRGG. The chain couples TRBV5-4 to TRBJ2-7; the table's D call, TRBD2, was not checked against the DNA. Ends included, the CDR3 has 10 residues. CDR1 is SGHNT and CDR2 is YYREEE in the germline V gene (reference sequence).

V and J are TRBV18 and TRBJ1-4; TRBD1 is a possible D gene (6 bases). V dropped 4 bases and J dropped 5 bases, with 14 bases sitting between them. The CDR3 totals 15 residues. From germline, CDR1 is KGHSH and CDR2 LQKENI. This chain's CDR3 is CASSQGLGQNEKLFF. For the CDR3, the DNA is TGTGCCAGCTCACAAGGGCTAGGACAGAATGAAAAACTGTTTTTT. The full variable domain, completed using reference TRBV18 and TRBJ1-4, is NAGVMQNPRHLVRRRGQEARLRCSPMKGHSHVYWYRQLPEEGLKFMVYLQKENIIDESGMPKERFSAEFPKEGPSILRIQQVVRGDSAAYFCASSQGLGQNEKLFFGSGTQLSVL.

This chain connects TRBV11-3 to TRBJ2-1, with 7 nucleotides matching TRBD2. Germline V gives CDR1 SGHNT, CDR2 YENEEA. Trimming cost V 5 bases and J 12 bases; bases outside gene matches: 7. The CDR3 contains 12 residues. CDR3: CASSASSSGQFF. CDR3 DNA: TGTGCCAGCAGCGCGTCTTCTAGCGGGCAGTTCTTC.

The rearrangement links TRBV7-9 to TRBJ1-1; no clear D. CDR1 is SEHNR, CDR2 FQNEAQ, per germline (reference sequence). V lost 3 bases to trimming and J lost 6 bases, with 23 bases between them. The CDR3 spans 17 residues. The CDR3 DNA follows: TGTGCCAGCAGCTTTCTCACGAAGGACTTTGGAAACTCTGAAGCTTTCTTT. Translating it yields CASSFLTKDFGNSEAFF.

V and J are TRBV5-1 and TRBJ2-7; D remains unclear. The ends were cut back, 0 bases at V and 6 bases at J, with 16 bases in the middle. Germline-derived CDR1 and CDR2 are SGHRS and YFSETQ. This CDR3 spans 15 amino acids. CDR3 residues: CASSLGQTTGGEQYF. CDR3 nucleotide sequence: TGCGCCAGCAGCTTGGGTCAAACAACGGGTGGCGAGCAGTACTTC.

This clone was seen just once. CDR3 bases: TGTGCCAGCAGCTTATCGGGGGGCGATGAAAAACTGTTTTTT. It specifies CASSLSGGDEKLFF. V gene TRBV5-4 combines with J gene TRBJ1-4, with a possible D match to TRBD1 (6 bases). V shed 2 bases and J shed 6 bases, with 11 bases lying between them. Germline V CDR1 and CDR2: SGHNT, YYREEE (reference sequence). This CDR3 comprises 14 residues.

This clone came up once. CDR3 in amino acids: CASSEGGNQPQHF. The CDR3 coding sequence is TGTGCCAGCAGCGAGGGAGGCAATCAGCCCCAGCATTTT. The chain is built from TRBV9 and TRBJ1-5; D gene uncertain. Germline V gene sequence: CDR1 SGDLS, CDR2 YYNGEE. The CDR3 runs 13 residues. V was clipped by 3 bases and J by 2 bases, with 6 bases between them.

The gene calls are TRBV6-5 and TRBJ2-5; 8 bases match TRBD1. This CDR3 is 13 amino acids long. Germline CDR1 reads MNHEY; CDR2 reads SVGAGI. The J segment lost 9 bases and the V segment lost 6 bases, leaving 9 bases of the junction unmatched. The CDR3 nucleotides are TGTGCCAGCAGCCCGGACAGGGAGAGAGCCCAGTACTTC. Its translation: CASSPDRERAQYF.

This chain joins TRBV5-1 and TRBJ2-1, with 8 positions matching TRBD2. The J segment lost 3 bases and the V segment lost 4 bases, leaving 6 bases of the junction unmatched. The CDR3 loop spans 15 amino acids. From germline, CDR1 is SGHRS and CDR2 YFSETQ. CDR3 sequence reads: CASSPGGTSYNEQFF. CDR3 bases: TGCGCCAGCAGCCCGGGAGGGACTAGCTACAATGAGCAGTTCTTC.